The sequence of this TCR beta chain was determined in a study of shared clonotypes between healthy human individuals. Study-wide results and caveats: Rarefaction exposed incomplete sorted-subset sequencing despite large depth. About 5% was the fraction of naive CD4 clonotypes found shared across four donors. The study generally estimated greater richness for naive than memory subsets.

The CDR3 is 13 residues long. The V gene lost 0 bases and the J gene lost 4 bases, with 4 bases spanning the gap. The V gene's germline CDR1 is MNHEY and CDR2 SVGAGI. As to this clone: Its target is not known.

Each replicate PCR on the sorted subsets used 150 to 200 ng DNA (around 30,000 T cell genomes). Assay: immunoSEQ multiplex PCR; the TCRdb copy retains only in-frame clones and omits some. The sample yields around 580,000 clones, roughly 98% seen once. CD45RO negativity and positive selection for CCR7 defined naive CD8 cells, a population that excluded terminally differentiated effector memory CD45RA+ cells. The chain joins TRBV6-5 to TRBJ1-3; D uncertain. The receptor comes from a man under 40 in good health. Sequencing was performed on naive CD8+ T cells sorted from blood. The CDR3 region is CASSYSGGNTIYF. The CDR3 region has the DNA TGTGCCAGCAGTTACTCAGGAGGAAACACCATATATTTT.